This T cell receptor beta chain was sequenced in a study of T cells in localized non-small cell lung cancer. The repertoire was sequenced with immunoSEQ multiplex PCR; TCRdb's copy has only in-frame clones and lacks some. The sample holds about 72,000 clones; about four fifths are singletons and the top ten take roughly 14%. Study conclusions and caveats: Detection in adjacent lung was observed for a median 57 of the top 100 tumor clones. Owing to sequencing of a solitary tumor region, heterogeneity cannot be discounted.

Regarding this clone: The antigen remains undetermined.

Germline CDR1 is MNHEY and CDR2 is SVGAGI. The CDR3 is 13 amino acids. The TCR was taken from a female donor of 60 years or more with stage I lung adenocarcinoma. The chain uses TRBV6-5 and TRBJ2-5; perhaps TRBD1 as D (6 bases). Matching the DNA end better, TRBJ2-7 makes the J call doubtful. The sample was peripheral blood, taken before any cancer treatment. CDR3 in amino acids: CASSPRTVFEQYF. The DNA for the CDR3 is TGTGCCAGCAGTCCCCGGACAGTCTTCGAGCAGTACTTC.